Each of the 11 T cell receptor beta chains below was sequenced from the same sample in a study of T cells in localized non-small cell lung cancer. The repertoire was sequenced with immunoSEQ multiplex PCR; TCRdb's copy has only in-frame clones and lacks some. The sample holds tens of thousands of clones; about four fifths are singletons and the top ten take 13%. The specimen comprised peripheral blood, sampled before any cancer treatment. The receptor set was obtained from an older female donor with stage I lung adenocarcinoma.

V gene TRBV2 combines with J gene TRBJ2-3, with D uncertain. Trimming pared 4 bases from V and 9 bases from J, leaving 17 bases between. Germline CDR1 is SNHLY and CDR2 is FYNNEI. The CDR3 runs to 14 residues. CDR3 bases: TGTGCCAGCAGTGTAGGACCTCTGCAAGGCACGCAGTATTTT. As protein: CASSVGPLQGTQYF.

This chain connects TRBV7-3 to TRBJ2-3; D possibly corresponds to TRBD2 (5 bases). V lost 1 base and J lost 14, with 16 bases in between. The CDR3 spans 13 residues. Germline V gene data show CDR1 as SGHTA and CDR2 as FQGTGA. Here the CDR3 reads CASSLISGGLLYF. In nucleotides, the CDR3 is TGTGCCAGCAGCTTAATATCTGGCGGACTGCTGTATTTT.

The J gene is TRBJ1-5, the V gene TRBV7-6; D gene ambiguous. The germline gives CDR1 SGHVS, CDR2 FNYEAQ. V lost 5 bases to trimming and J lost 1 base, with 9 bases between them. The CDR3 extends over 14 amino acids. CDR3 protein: CASSPGLSNQPQHF. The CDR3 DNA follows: TGTGCCAGCAGCCCCGGACTGAGCAATCAGCCCCAGCATTTT.

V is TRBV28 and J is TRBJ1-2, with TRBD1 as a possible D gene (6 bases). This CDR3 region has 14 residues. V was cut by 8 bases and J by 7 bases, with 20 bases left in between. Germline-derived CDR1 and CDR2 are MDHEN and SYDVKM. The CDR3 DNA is TGTGCCAGCGGATCCGGGGCTCTGACAGGTGGCTACACCTTC. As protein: CASGSGALTGGYTF.

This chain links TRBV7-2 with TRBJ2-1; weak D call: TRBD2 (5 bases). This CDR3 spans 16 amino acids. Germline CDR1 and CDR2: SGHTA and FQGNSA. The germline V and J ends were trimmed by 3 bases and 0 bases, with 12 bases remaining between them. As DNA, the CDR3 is TGTGCCAGCAGCTTGACTACTTACCGCTCCTACAATGAGCAGTTCTTC. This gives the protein CASSLTTYRSYNEQFF.

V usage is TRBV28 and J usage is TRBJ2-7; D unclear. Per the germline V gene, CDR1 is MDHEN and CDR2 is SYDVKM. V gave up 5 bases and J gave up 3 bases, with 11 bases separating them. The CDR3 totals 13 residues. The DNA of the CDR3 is TGTGCCAGCAGTACACCACCCCTCTACGAGCAGTACTTC. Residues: CASSTPPLYEQYF.

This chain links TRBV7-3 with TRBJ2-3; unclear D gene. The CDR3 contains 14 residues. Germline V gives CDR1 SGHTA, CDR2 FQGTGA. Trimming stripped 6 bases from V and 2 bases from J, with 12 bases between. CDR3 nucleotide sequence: TGTGCCAGCAGTCGCGGCGGTTTCACAGATACGCAGTATTTT. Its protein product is CASSRGGFTDTQYF.

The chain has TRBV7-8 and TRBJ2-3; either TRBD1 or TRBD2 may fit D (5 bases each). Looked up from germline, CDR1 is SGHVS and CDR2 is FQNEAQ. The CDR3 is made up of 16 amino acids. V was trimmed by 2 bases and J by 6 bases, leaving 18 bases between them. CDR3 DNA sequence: TGTGCCAGCAGCTTACCGGCACGGGGCCGTGGGGATACGCAGTATTTT. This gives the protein CASSLPARGRGDTQYF.

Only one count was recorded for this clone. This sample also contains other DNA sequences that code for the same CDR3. The CDR3 sequence is CASSLVAGPTDTQYF. The CDR3 DNA sequence: TGCGCCAGCAGCTTGGTCGCAGGGCCCACAGATACGCAGTATTTT. J is TRBJ2-3 and V is TRBV5-1; TRBD1 is a possible D gene (5 bases). V dropped 0 bases and J dropped 2 bases, with 10 bases sitting between them. The CDR3 spans 15 residues. The germline V gene encodes CDR1 SGHRS and CDR2 YFSETQ. The whole variable domain, remainder taken from reference TRBV5-1 and TRBJ2-3, is KAGVTQTPRYLIKTRGQQVTLSCSPISGHRSVSWYQQTPGQGLQFLFEYFSETQRNKGNFPGRFSGRQFSNSRSEMNVSTLELGDSALYLCASSLVAGPTDTQYFGPGTRLTVL.

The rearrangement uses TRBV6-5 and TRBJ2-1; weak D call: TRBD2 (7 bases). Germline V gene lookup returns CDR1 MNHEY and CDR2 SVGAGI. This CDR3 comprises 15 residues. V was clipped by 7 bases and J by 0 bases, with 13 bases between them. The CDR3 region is CASTRGGSSYNEQFF. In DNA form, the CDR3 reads TGTGCCAGCACCAGGGGCGGGAGCTCCTACAATGAGCAGTTCTTC.

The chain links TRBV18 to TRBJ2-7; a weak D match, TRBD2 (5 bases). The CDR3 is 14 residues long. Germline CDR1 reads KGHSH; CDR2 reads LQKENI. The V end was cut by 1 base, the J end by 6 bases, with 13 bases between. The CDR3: CASSPLRAEAEQYF. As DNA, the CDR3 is TGTGCCAGCTCACCACTAAGAGCGGAGGCCGAGCAGTACTTC. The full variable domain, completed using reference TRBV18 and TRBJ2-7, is NAGVMQNPRHLVRRRGQEARLRCSPMKGHSHVYWYRQLPEEGLKFMVYLQKENIIDESGMPKERFSAEFPKEGPSILRIQQVVRGDSAAYFCASSPLRAEAEQYFGPGTRLTVT.